Below, 30 T cell receptor beta chains from the same sample are listed, as sequenced in a study of T cell responses to AZD1222 COVID-19 vaccine (dated by TCRdb to about 2021). What the time point label conveys for this sample: about 28 days (+/-7) after the second vaccine dose. Library method: the immunoSEQ multiplex PCR assay. In TCRdb, the immuneACCESS table is reduced to in-frame sequences with V and J assigned. These tables do not hold every clone; where another copy was compared, an unresolved V gene accounts for under half, and the others remain unexplained. This sample has around 140,000 clones in its table, and around nine tenths of those were observed once. The ten largest clones capture roughly 3.9% of the sample. The starting material was peripheral blood, obtained 28 days after the second AZD1222 dose. Source of these receptors: an adult who received the AZD1222 COVID-19 vaccine.

The chain carries TRBV14 and TRBJ2-2; D possibly uses TRBD1 or TRBD2 (5 bases each). Germline values: CDR1 SGHDN, CDR2 FVKESK. Trimming left V 7 bases short and J 0 bases short, with 15 bases between. The CDR3 covers 16 residues. The CDR3 DNA follows: TGTGCCAGCACCCGCAGCCAGGGAGCGAACACCGGGGAGCTGTTTTTT. Translation gives CASTRSQGANTGELFF.

The chain uses TRBV2 and TRBJ1-1; TRBD1 agrees at 10 bases. Losses at the gene ends were 5 bases for V and 10 bases for J; bases not matched to a gene: 10. Looked up from germline, CDR1 is SNHLY and CDR2 is FYNNEI. There are 14 residues in the CDR3. CDR3 sequence: CASSPGTGASGAFF. The CDR3 bases are TGTGCCAGCAGTCCCGGGACAGGGGCTTCCGGAGCTTTCTTT.

The chain carries TRBV29-1 and TRBJ2-3; no clear D gene. Germline V lookup: CDR1 SQVTM, CDR2 ANQGSEA. With 4 bases removed from V and 2 bases from J, the gap between germline ends came to 10 bases. The CDR3 length is 13 residues. The CDR3 DNA follows: TGCAGCGTTGTAGGCCCCAACACAGATACGCAGTATTTT. Translated: CSVVGPNTDTQYF.

The J gene is TRBJ2-5, the V gene TRBV20-1; D not resolved. This CDR3 region has 10 residues. Per the germline V gene, CDR1 is DFQATT and CDR2 is SNEGSKA (reference sequence). V dropped 6 bases and J dropped 4 bases, with 6 bases sitting between them. The CDR3: CSALGETQYF. As DNA, the CDR3 is TGCAGTGCCCTAGGAGAGACCCAGTACTTC.

This chain connects TRBV2 to TRBJ1-1; no firm D call. The germline gives CDR1 SNHLY, CDR2 FYNNEI. This CDR3 comprises 14 residues. With 6 bases removed from V and 1 base from J, the gap between germline ends came to 12 bases. In DNA, the CDR3 is TGTGCCAGCAGGATCGGAATTCAGAACACTGAAGCTTTCTTT. This sequence encodes CASRIGIQNTEAFF.

The V gene is TRBV4-1, the J gene TRBJ1-2; 9 nucleotides align to TRBD1. Trimming cost V 4 bases and J 3 bases; bases outside gene matches: 6. Germline V gives CDR1 MGHRA, CDR2 YSYEKL. This CDR3 contains 15 residues. The CDR3 loop is CASSRLDRGDYGYTF. Written as DNA, the CDR3 is TGCGCCAGCAGCCGGCTGGACAGGGGAGACTATGGCTACACCTTC.

The chain links TRBV16 to TRBJ1-2, with D possibly matching TRBD1 (5 bases). This CDR3 comprises 13 residues. Trimming stripped 2 bases from V and 1 base from J, with 5 bases between. Looked up from germline, CDR1 is KGHSY and CDR2 is FQNENV. The CDR3 reads CASSQRGNYGYTF. The CDR3 DNA reads as TGTGCCAGCAGCCAAAGGGGTAACTATGGCTACACCTTC. Full variable domain (remainder filled in from reference TRBV16 and TRBJ1-2): GEEVAQTPKHLVRGEGQKAKLYCAPIKGHSYVFWYQQVLKNEFKFLISFQNENVFDETGMPKERFSAKCLPNSPCSLEIQATKLEDSAVYFCASSQRGNYGYTFGSGTRLTVV.

The chain employs TRBV4-2 and TRBJ2-2, with D perhaps TRBD2 (6 bases). The V gene's germline CDR1 is LGHNA and CDR2 YNFKEQ. The CDR3 loop spans 16 amino acids. The ends were cut back, 0 bases at V and 4 bases at J, with 12 bases in the middle. CDR3 in DNA: TGTGCCAGCAGCCAAGACGGGGGATCGGGCACCGGGGAGCTGTTTTTT. It codes for CASSQDGGSGTGELFF.

The table lists this clone with a count of one. The V call is TRBV7-9, the J call TRBJ2-5; 11 nucleotides match TRBD2. Germline-derived CDR1 and CDR2 are SEHNR and FQNEAQ (reference sequence). This CDR3 spans 15 amino acids. V lost 4 bases and J lost 2; bases outside the gene matches: 3. CDR3 protein: CASSWGLAAQETQYF. The CDR3, as DNA: TGTGCCAGCAGCTGGGGACTAGCGGCACAAGAGACCCAGTACTTC.

This chain connects TRBV10-3 to TRBJ2-3; 8 bases map to TRBD1. CDR1 and CDR2 from the germline V gene are ENHRY and SYGVKD. CDR3 size: 14 residues. V gave up 8 bases and J gave up 4 bases; unmatched junction bases: 8. In nucleotides, the CDR3 is TGTGCCATCGGCCAAGGACAGGGCGCAGATACGCAGTATTTT. Its translation is CAIGQGQGADTQYF.

V is TRBV11-2 and J is TRBJ1-3, with 11 nucleotides matching TRBD1. With 5 bases clipped from V and 0 bases from J, the junction kept 6 bases outside the gene matches. Germline V CDR1 and CDR2: SGHAT, FQNNGV. The CDR3 sequence is 17 residues long. This CDR3 is CASSVGGTGGSGNTIYF. The DNA for the CDR3 is TGTGCCAGCAGCGTAGGGGGGACAGGGGGCTCTGGAAACACCATATATTTT. The entire variable domain, with the rest obtained from reference TRBV11-2 and TRBJ1-3, is as follows: EAGVAQSPRYKIIEKRQSVAFWCNPISGHATLYWYQQILGQGPKLLIQFQNNGVVDDSQLPKDRFSAERLKGVDSTLKIQPAKLEDSAVYLCASSVGGTGGSGNTIYFGEGSWLTVV.

V gene TRBV2 combines with J gene TRBJ1-2; TRBD1 aligns across 9 bases. CDR3 size: 14 residues. Germline CDR1 and CDR2: SNHLY and FYNNEI. The trim removed 4 bases at V and 7 bases at J, leaving 7 bases unmatched. The CDR3 loop reads CASSAEGQGGGYTF. CDR3 DNA: TGTGCCAGCAGTGCCGAGGGACAGGGTGGTGGCTACACCTTC. Full variable domain (missing parts from reference TRBV2 and TRBJ1-2): EPEVTQTPSHQVTQMGQEVILRCVPISNHLYFYWYRQILGQKVEFLVSFYNNEISEKSEIFDDQFSVERPDGSNFTLKIRSTKLEDSAMYFCASSAEGQGGGYTFGSGTRLTVV.

CDR3 residues: CASSPILAVLQETQYF. DNA of the CDR3: TGTGCCAGCAGCCCAATACTAGCGGTCTTACAAGAGACCCAGTACTTC. The chain combines TRBV3-1 (or the pseudogene TRBV3-2) with TRBJ2-5; 8 nucleotides match TRBD2. V was clipped by 4 bases and J by 2 bases; unmatched bases: 9. The CDR3 has 16 amino acids. Germline lookup yields CDR1 LGHDT and CDR2 YNNKEL (reference sequence).

The rearrangement links TRBV12-5 to TRBJ1-1; tentative D call: TRBD1 (6 bases). Between the trimmed V and J ends, which lost 8 bases and 0 bases, there was a span of 13 bases. This CDR3 is built from 14 residues. Germline-derived CDR1 and CDR2 are LGHNT and FRNRAP. CDR3 protein: CASLGGGMNTEAFF. DNA of the CDR3: TGTGCTAGTTTGGGGGGCGGTATGAACACTGAAGCTTTCTTT.

The J gene is TRBJ1-5, the V gene TRBV7-2; D gene ambiguous. Per germline, CDR1 SGHTA and CDR2 FQGNSA. V was shortened by 5 bases and J by 5 bases, with 19 bases between the two germline ends. The CDR3 contains 16 residues. CDR3 bases: TGTGCCAGCAGCCGCGCCGGATCCCCCCGAGATCAGCCCCAGCATTTT. Amino acid sequence: CASSRAGSPRDQPQHF.

The rearrangement links TRBV2 to TRBJ1-6; TRBD1 aligns across 10 bases. CDR1 is SNHLY, CDR2 FYNNEI, per germline. The CDR3 runs to 15 residues. The V gene end was trimmed by 6 bases and the J gene end by 11 bases; junction bases not matched to a gene: 10. The CDR3 region is CASSREGQGRTPLHF. In nucleotides, the CDR3 is TGTGCCAGCAGCAGAGAGGGACAGGGGAGAACACCCCTCCACTTT.

This clone was recorded once. The chain carries TRBV27 and TRBJ2-3; no clear D gene. Trimming took off 2 bases at V and 0 bases at J, with 12 bases between the two ends. Germline CDR1 MNHEY, CDR2 SMNVEV (reference sequence). The CDR3 is made up of 16 amino acids. DNA for the CDR3: TGTGCCAGCAGTTTACAGGCAGCTCCTAGCACAGATACGCAGTATTTT. Translated, it gives CASSLQAAPSTDTQYF.

The chain recombines TRBV4-2 with TRBJ1-4; D call uncertain. This CDR3 comprises 14 residues. Trimming pared 0 bases from V and 3 bases from J, leaving 5 bases between. CDR1 LGHNA and CDR2 YNFKEQ come from the germline V gene. The CDR3, as DNA: TGTGCCAGCAGCCAAGATCAGTCTAATGAAAAACTGTTTTTT. Amino acids: CASSQDQSNEKLFF.

For the CDR3, the DNA is TGTGCCAGCAGCGTTAGGGGGGATAGCAATCAGCCCCAGCATTTT. Protein product: CASSVRGDSNQPQHF. The rearrangement joins TRBV9 to TRBJ1-5; a possible D gene is TRBD1 (6 bases). Germline loops: CDR1 SGDLS, CDR2 YYNGEE. The V gene lost 2 bases and the J gene lost 0 bases, with 9 bases spanning the gap. The CDR3 runs 15 residues.

J is TRBJ2-5 and V is TRBV12-3 or TRBV12-4; D remains unclear. V was shortened by 3 bases and J by 5 bases, with 7 bases between the two germline ends. The CDR3 covers 12 residues. In DNA form, the CDR3 reads TGTGCCAGCAGTTTTCTGGAGGAGACCCAGTACTTC. Translating it yields CASSFLEETQYF.

The genes are TRBV25-1 and TRBJ2-5; no reliable D call. The germline gives CDR1 MGHDK, CDR2 SYGVNS. The ends were cut back, 4 bases at V and 2 bases at J, with 14 bases in the middle. The CDR3 extends over 15 amino acids. DNA for the CDR3: TGTGCCAGCAGTGGCCTCTTCGTAAAGCAAGAGACCCAGTACTTC. Translating gives CASSGLFVKQETQYF.

The genes are TRBV18 and TRBJ1-1, with D possibly matching TRBD1 (5 bases). Looked up from germline, CDR1 is KGHSH and CDR2 is LQKENI. Trimming removed 5 bases at V and 0 bases at J, with 7 bases between. This CDR3 comprises 13 residues. This CDR3 reads CASSATVNTEAFF. The CDR3 DNA follows: TGTGCCAGCTCAGCGACAGTGAACACTGAAGCTTTCTTT.

CDR3 amino acids: CASSLRDLGTEAFF. The CDR3 DNA sequence: TGCGCCAGCAGCCTCCGGGACCTCGGGACTGAAGCTTTCTTT. The chain recombines TRBV4-1 with TRBJ1-1; a possible D gene is TRBD1 (5 bases). V was clipped by 4 bases and J by 5 bases, with 14 bases between them. Germline loops: CDR1 MGHRA, CDR2 YSYEKL. The CDR3 has 14 residues.

In this sample, this clone turned up once. This rearrangement joins TRBV12-5 to TRBJ2-3; TRBD1 might be the D (6 bases). Trimming took off 2 bases at V and 1 base at J, with 19 bases between the two ends. CDR1 is LGHNT, CDR2 FRNRAP, per germline. The CDR3 contains 18 residues. CDR3 amino acids: CASGLMRTDLWGTDTQYF. CDR3 nucleotides: TGTGCTAGTGGTTTGATGCGGACAGACCTTTGGGGCACAGATACGCAGTATTTT.

The rearrangement uses TRBV15 and TRBJ2-3; no clear D gene. The length of the CDR3 is 14 residues. The germline V and J ends were trimmed by 1 base and 3 bases, with 8 bases remaining between them. CDR1 and CDR2 from the germline V gene are LNHNV and YYDKDF (reference sequence). The CDR3 sequence is CATSRGRATDTQYF. The CDR3 coding sequence is TGTGCCACCAGCAGAGGCCGAGCAACAGATACGCAGTATTTT.

This chain uses TRBV5-1 with TRBJ2-3; a weak D match, TRBD2 (6 bases). Trimming shortened V by 0 bases and J by 4 bases, and 12 bases separated the two germline ends. The CDR3 has 15 amino acids. Germline CDR1 SGHRS, CDR2 YFSETQ. CDR3 protein: CASSLDRGSPDTQYF. The CDR3, as DNA: TGCGCCAGCAGCTTGGATCGGGGGTCACCAGATACGCAGTATTTT.

The V and J genes are TRBV10-3 and TRBJ2-2; 11 nucleotides agree with TRBD2. Germline lookup yields CDR1 ENHRY and CDR2 SYGVKD. J was trimmed by 5 bases and V by 3 bases; bases with no gene match: 14. The CDR3 covers 19 residues. The CDR3 DNA sequence: TGTGCCATCAGTGATCCGGGTGTAGCGGGAGGGCGAAGAACCGGGGAGCTGTTTTTT. This sequence encodes CAISDPGVAGGRRTGELFF.

The chain recombines TRBV5-1 with TRBJ1-2, with TRBD1 identical over 10 bases. This CDR3 has 15 residues. J lost 6 bases, V lost 4 bases, and 9 bases had no gene match. Germline V lookup: CDR1 SGHRS, CDR2 YFSETQ. CDR3 nucleotide sequence: TGCGCCAGCAGCGGCCCGACAGGGGGCTTTGATGGCTACACCTTC. This translates into CASSGPTGGFDGYTF.

The chain joins TRBV7-9 to TRBJ1-6; D possibly corresponds to TRBD1 (5 bases). The CDR3 extends over 15 amino acids. Germline V gene sequence: CDR1 SEHNR, CDR2 FQNEAQ (reference sequence). Trimming pared 5 bases from V and 6 bases from J, leaving 14 bases between. CDR3 region: CASSQTGLLNSPLHF. The CDR3 DNA is TGTGCCAGCAGCCAGACGGGACTGCTTAATTCACCCCTCCACTTT.

Only a few counts were recorded for this clone. The CDR3 sequence is CASSPLSRQGHNQPQHF. The DNA of the CDR3 is TGTGCCAGCAGTCCTTTATCGAGACAGGGTCACAATCAGCCCCAGCATTTT. The gene calls are TRBV6-6 and TRBJ1-5; 7 bases line up with TRBD1. Germline V gene data show CDR1 as MNHNY and CDR2 as SVGAGI (reference sequence). V lost 5 bases, J lost 3 bases, and 13 bases stayed unmatched. The CDR3 is made up of 17 amino acids.